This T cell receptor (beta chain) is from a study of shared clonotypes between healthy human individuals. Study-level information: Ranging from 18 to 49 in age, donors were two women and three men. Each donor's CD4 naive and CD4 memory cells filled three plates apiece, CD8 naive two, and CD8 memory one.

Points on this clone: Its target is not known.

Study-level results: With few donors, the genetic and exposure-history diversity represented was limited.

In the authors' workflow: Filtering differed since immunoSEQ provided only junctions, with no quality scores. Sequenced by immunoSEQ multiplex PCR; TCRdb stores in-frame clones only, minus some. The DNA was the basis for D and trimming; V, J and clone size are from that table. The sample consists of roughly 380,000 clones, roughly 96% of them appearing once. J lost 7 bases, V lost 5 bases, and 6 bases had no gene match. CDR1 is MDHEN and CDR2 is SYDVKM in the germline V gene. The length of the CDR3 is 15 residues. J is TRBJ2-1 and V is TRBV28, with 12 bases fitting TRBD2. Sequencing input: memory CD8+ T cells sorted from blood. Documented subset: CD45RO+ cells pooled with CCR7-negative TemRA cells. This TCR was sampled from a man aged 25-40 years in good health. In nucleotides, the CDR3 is TGTGCCAGCAGTCCCCCAGGACTAGCGGGAAATGAGCAGTTCTTC. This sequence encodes CASSPPGLAGNEQFF.